This T cell receptor beta chain was profiled in a study of OX40 agonist ivuxolimab in advanced cancers. Concerning this clone itself: Its specificity is not known.

Sequenced by immunoSEQ multiplex PCR; TCRdb stores in-frame clones only, minus some. In the table there are approximately 11,000 clones, about 76% of which are singletons. Broader study findings: Averaged across samples, CD8+ T cells carried more expanded clones than CD4+ did. Clonal expansion in partial responders at 0.1-3.0 mg/kg ranked among the lowest.

The source was CD4+ or CD8+ T cells sorted from blood, collected in a trial of the OX40 agonist ivuxolimab. This TCR was sampled from an adult with an advanced solid tumor such as melanoma, head and neck, liver or kidney cancer.

CDR3 loop: CASSLGVLGPGANVLTF. As DNA, the CDR3 is TGTGCCAGCAGCTTAGGGGTTCTGGGCCCTGGGGCCAACGTCCTGACTTTC. J is TRBJ2-6 and V is TRBV11-2; D unresolved. Trimming removed 1 base from V and 2 bases from J, with 12 bases in between. This CDR3 spans 17 amino acids. Germline V gives CDR1 SGHAT, CDR2 FQNNGV.